The clone carrying this T cell receptor (beta chain) showed up many times. Its cognate antigen is unknown. CDR1 and CDR2 (germline): PRHDT, FYEKMQ (reference sequence). V lost 3 bases to trimming and J lost 7 bases, with 7 bases between them. The CDR3 is made up of 12 amino acids. This record belongs to a study of beta chain features in type 1 diabetes. Study observations and caveats: Moderate yet significant TCRB CDR3 shortening was seen in Type 1 diabetes patients in all four CD4+ subsets.

Expressed TCRB transcripts were sequenced after all isolated RNA was converted to cDNA. Sequenced by immunoSEQ multiplex PCR; TCRdb stores in-frame clones only, minus some. The sample has some 280,000 clones, around 15% seen once; the top ten hold 0.017%. The clonotype comes from a man aged 30 to 39 with type 1 diabetes. The material sequenced was naive CD4+ T cells from blood. The chain employs TRBV13 and TRBJ1-5; D is unclear. DNA for the CDR3: TGTGCCAGCAGCTTTTCGGGGCAGCCCCAGCATTTT. This codes for CASSFSGQPQHF. Full variable domain (missing parts from reference TRBV13 and TRBJ1-5): AAGVIQSPRHLIKEKRETATLKCYPIPRHDTVYWYQQGPGQDPQFLISFYEKMQSDKGSIPDRFSAQQFSDYHSELNMSSLELGDSALYFCASSFSGQPQHFGDGTRLSIL.